This TCR beta chain stems from a study of CD8 T cells in ankylosing spondylitis. This clonotype was counted only a few times. The antigen is undetermined. The authors made TCR beta libraries by quantitative 5'-RACE with molecular barcodes. TCRdb used MiXCR to reprocess the 5' RACE reads, holding one entry per CDR3 protein. The top ten hold over 15% of the sample, which has under 850,000 distinct CDR3 sequences, 15% to 20% seen once. J gave up 8 bases and V 3 bases, and 9 bases lay outside the gene matches. Germline lookup yields CDR1 SGDLS and CDR2 YYNGEE. This CDR3 has 15 amino acids. General study results and limits: A TCR beta motif of eight or nine highly homologous variants seemed to mark ankylosing spondylitis blood. Past studies reported some motif variants in reactive arthritis synovial fluid and blood. CD8+ by phenotype, disease-linked clones were relatively rare in peripheral blood.

The specimen sequenced was blood, either unsorted or a sorted T cell fraction (not recorded which). This clonotype was sampled from a male donor with ankylosing spondylitis. This chain uses TRBV9 with TRBJ1-4; TRBD1 matches 8 bases. The CDR3 DNA reads as TGTGCCAGCAGCGGCCGGGACAGGCCAGGGGAAAAACTGTTTTTT. Residues: CASSGRDRPGEKLFF.